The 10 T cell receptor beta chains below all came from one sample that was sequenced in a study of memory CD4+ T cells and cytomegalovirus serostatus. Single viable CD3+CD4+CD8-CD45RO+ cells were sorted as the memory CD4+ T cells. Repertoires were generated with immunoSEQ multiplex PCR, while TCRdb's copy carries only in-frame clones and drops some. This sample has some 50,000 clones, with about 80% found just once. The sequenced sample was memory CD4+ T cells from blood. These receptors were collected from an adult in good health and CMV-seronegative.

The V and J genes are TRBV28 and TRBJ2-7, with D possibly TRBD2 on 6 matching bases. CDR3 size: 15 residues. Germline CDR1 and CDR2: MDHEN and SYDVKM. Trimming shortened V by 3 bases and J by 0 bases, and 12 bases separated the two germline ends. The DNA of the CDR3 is TGTGCCAGCAGTTTGTGGGGGACTTCCTCCTACGAGCAGTACTTC. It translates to CASSLWGTSSYEQYF.

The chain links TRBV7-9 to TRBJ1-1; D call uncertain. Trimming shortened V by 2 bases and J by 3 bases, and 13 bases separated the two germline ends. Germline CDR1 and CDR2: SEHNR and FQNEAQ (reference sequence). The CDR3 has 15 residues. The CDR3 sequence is CASSLFGISYTEAFF. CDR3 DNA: TGTGCCAGCAGCTTATTCGGGATATCGTACACTGAAGCTTTCTTT.

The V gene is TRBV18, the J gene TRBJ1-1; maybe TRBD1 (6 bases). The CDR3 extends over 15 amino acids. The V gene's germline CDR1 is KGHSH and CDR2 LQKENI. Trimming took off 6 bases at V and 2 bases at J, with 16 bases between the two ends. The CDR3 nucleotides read TGTGCCAGCTCTCGAAAGGACAGCTATAACACTGAAGCTTTCTTT. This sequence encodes CASSRKDSYNTEAFF.

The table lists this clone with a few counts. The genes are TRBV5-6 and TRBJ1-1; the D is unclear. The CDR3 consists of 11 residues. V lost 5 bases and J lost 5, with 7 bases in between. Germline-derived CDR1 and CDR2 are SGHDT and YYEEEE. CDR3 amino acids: CASSKETEAFF. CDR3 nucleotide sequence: TGTGCCAGCAGTAAGGAGACTGAAGCTTTCTTT.

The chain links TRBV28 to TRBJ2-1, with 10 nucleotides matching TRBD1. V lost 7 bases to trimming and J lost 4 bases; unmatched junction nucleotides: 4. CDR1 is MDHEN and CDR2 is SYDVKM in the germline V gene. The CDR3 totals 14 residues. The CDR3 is CASIRDRGYNEQFF. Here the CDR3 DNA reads TGTGCCAGCATCCGGGACAGGGGATACAATGAGCAGTTCTTC.

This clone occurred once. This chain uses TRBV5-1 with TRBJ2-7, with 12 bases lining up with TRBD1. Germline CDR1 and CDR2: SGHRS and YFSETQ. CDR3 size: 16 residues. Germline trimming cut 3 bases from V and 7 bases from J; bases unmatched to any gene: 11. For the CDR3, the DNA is TGCGCCAGCAGCTATACACCCGGGACAGGGGGCCGGGAGCAGTACTTC. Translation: CASSYTPGTGGREQYF.

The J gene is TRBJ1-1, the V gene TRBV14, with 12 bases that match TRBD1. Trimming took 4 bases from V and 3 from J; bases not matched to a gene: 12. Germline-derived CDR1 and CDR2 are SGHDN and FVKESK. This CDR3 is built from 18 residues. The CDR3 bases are TGTGCCAGCAGCCGCCTCCCGGGACAGGGGGCGAGATACACTGAAGCTTTCTTT. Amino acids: CASSRLPGQGARYTEAFF. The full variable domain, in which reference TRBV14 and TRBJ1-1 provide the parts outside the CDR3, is EAGVTQFPSHSVIEKGQTVTLRCDPISGHDNLYWYRRVMGKEIKFLLHFVKESKQDESGMPNNRFLAERTGGTYSTLKVQPAELEDSGVYFCASSRLPGQGARYTEAFFGQGTRLTVV.

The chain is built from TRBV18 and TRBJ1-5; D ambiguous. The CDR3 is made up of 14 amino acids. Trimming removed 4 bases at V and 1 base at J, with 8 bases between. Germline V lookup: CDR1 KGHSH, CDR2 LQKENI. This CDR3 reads CASSRYESNQPQHF. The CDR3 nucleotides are TGTGCCAGCTCACGATACGAGAGCAATCAGCCCCAGCATTTT.

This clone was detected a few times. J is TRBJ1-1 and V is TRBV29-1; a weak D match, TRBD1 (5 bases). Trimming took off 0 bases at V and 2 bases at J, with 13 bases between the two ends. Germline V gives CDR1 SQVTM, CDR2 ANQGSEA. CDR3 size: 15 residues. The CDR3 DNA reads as TGCAGCGTTGAAGATGGGAGGGGCGGTAACACTGAAGCTTTCTTT. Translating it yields CSVEDGRGGNTEAFF.

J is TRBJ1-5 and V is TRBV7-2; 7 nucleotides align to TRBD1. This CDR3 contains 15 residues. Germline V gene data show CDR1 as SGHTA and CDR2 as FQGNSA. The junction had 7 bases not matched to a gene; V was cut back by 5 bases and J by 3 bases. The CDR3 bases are TGTGCCAGCAGCCTCCGACAGGGCTTCAATCAGCCCCAGCATTTT. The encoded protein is CASSLRQGFNQPQHF. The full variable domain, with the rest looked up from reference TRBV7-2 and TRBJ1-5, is GAGVSQSPSNKVTEKGKDVELRCDPISGHTALYWYRQSLGQGLEFLIYFQGNSAPDKSGLPSDRFSAERTGGSVSTLTIQRTQQEDSAVYLCASSLRQGFNQPQHFGDGTRLSIL.